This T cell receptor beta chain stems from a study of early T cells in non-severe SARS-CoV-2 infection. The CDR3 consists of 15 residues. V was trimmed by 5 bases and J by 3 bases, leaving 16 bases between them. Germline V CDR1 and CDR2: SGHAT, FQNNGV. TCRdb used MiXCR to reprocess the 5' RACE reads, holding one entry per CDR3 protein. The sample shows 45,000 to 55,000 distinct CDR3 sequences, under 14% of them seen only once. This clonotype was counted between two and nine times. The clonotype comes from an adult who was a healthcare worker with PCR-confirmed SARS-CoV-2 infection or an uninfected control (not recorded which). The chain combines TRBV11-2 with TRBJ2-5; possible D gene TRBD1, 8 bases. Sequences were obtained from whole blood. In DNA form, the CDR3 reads TGTGCCAGCAGCCCCGACAGGGGAGGGGAAGAGACCCAGTACTTC. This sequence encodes CASSPDRGGEETQYF.